This note documents a single TCR beta chain sequence. What it binds is unknown. These data come from a study of cytomegalovirus exposure and HLA in healthy donors. Study details: As an earlier analysis found, roughly 180 million T cells yielded approximately 110 million unique TCR beta sequences.

Trimming pared 3 bases from V and 7 bases from J, leaving 21 bases between. This CDR3 has 17 amino acids. Germline lookup yields CDR1 KGHSH and CDR2 LQKENI. General observations from the study: Donors belonging to an Asian-associated ancestry cluster reportedly showed fewer N-insertions in productive TCRs than the roughly 670-donor mean, according to what a later analysis found. Earlier analysis looked at TCR beta V segments, and most were productive about 90% or about 30% of the time.

The PCR was carried out with 60 Vbeta primers and 13 Jbeta primers. Sequencing used immunoSEQ multiplex PCR; TCRdb keeps in-frame clones, though not all of them. The repertoire holds about 82,000 clones, 74% seen once, with approximately 20% in the top ten. Sequenced material: PBMCs. The chain carries TRBV18 and TRBJ1-4; no definite D call. This sequence originates from a man aged 25 to 40 in good health and CMV-seropositive. As DNA, the CDR3 is TGTGCCAGCTCACCGAGAGCGGCAGGCGGCAAGGGTGAAAAACTGTTTTTT. Its translation is CASSPRAAGGKGEKLFF.